These 9 T cell receptor beta chains share one sample of origin, sequenced in a study of cytomegalovirus exposure and HLA in healthy donors. With 60 Vbeta and 13 Jbeta primers, the PCR was carried out. Repertoires were generated with immunoSEQ multiplex PCR, while TCRdb's copy carries only in-frame clones and drops some. In the table there are around 140,000 clones, approximately 10% of which are singletons. Sample: PBMCs. These TCRs come from a woman aged 40 to 55 in good health and CMV-seropositive.

This chain connects TRBV2 to TRBJ2-1, with 15 bases identical to TRBD2. The ends lost 6 bases at V and 0 bases at J; junction bases unmatched: 9. Germline CDR1 is SNHLY and CDR2 is FYNNEI. This CDR3 comprises 19 residues. The CDR3 nucleotides are TGTGCCAGCAGAGCCCCGGGACTAGCGGGGGGTAGCTCCTACAATGAGCAGTTCTTC. Translated: CASRAPGLAGGSSYNEQFF.

Remarks on this clone: At the DNA level, this CDR3 is encoded by other sequences in the same sample as well. The chain uses TRBV5-1 and TRBJ1-4; a weak D match, TRBD1 (5 bases). This CDR3 comprises 15 residues. The germline V and J ends were trimmed by 0 bases and 4 bases, with 10 bases remaining between them. Germline V gene data show CDR1 as SGHRS and CDR2 as YFSETQ. The CDR3 loop is CASSLAAGLNEKLFF. Written as DNA, the CDR3 is TGCGCCAGCAGCTTGGCGGCAGGGCTTAATGAAAAACTGTTTTTT.

This clone turned up a few times. The rearrangement uses TRBV2 and TRBJ1-2; perhaps TRBD1 as D (6 bases). The CDR3 loop spans 14 amino acids. Germline loops: CDR1 SNHLY, CDR2 FYNNEI. V was pared by 8 bases and J by 5 bases, with 18 bases between. CDR3 protein: CASLEGTGFYGYTF. As DNA, the CDR3 is TGTGCCAGCCTCGAGGGAACAGGGTTTTATGGCTACACCTTC.

This clone has just a few counts. V usage is TRBV2 and J usage is TRBJ2-2; 7 bases align to TRBD1. Germline-derived CDR1 and CDR2 are SNHLY and FYNNEI. V lost 3 bases and J lost 4; bases outside the gene matches: 2. This CDR3 has 14 amino acids. The CDR3 spells CASSEDRSTGELFF. In DNA, the CDR3 is TGTGCCAGCAGTGAGGACAGGAGCACCGGGGAGCTGTTTTTT.

This chain uses TRBV29-1 with TRBJ1-1; no clear D gene. V lost 2 bases and J 2 bases, leaving 12 bases between the germline ends. Per the germline V gene, CDR1 is SQVTM and CDR2 is ANQGSEA. The CDR3 covers 14 residues. The DNA of the CDR3 is TGCAGCGTTGAACTGGCCAGGTCAAACACTGAAGCTTTCTTT. Encoded protein: CSVELARSNTEAFF.

This clone is a singleton in its sample. The chain uses TRBV14 and TRBJ1-6; 7 bases match TRBD1. Trimming at V came to 3 bases and at J to 7 bases, leaving 9 bases not matched to a gene. This CDR3 is 16 amino acids long. Germline values: CDR1 SGHDN, CDR2 FVKESK. The CDR3 sequence: CASSHQTGVGNSPLHF. The DNA of the CDR3 is TGTGCCAGCAGCCATCAAACAGGGGTAGGGAATTCACCCCTCCACTTT.

This clone turned up a few times. The chain links TRBV6-6 to TRBJ1-2; D may be TRBD1 (5 bases). Germline V gives CDR1 MNHNY, CDR2 SVGAGI (reference sequence). Trimming left V 5 bases short and J 7 bases short, with 20 bases between. This CDR3 comprises 15 residues. CDR3 in DNA: TGTGCCAGCAGTCTAGAACAGGTGCCCCAGGGTGGCTACACCTTC. Amino acid sequence: CASSLEQVPQGGYTF.

The J gene is TRBJ1-1, the V gene TRBV18; D may be TRBD1 (5 bases). Germline CDR1 is KGHSH and CDR2 is LQKENI. V dropped 0 bases and J dropped 1 base, with 9 bases sitting between them. This CDR3 comprises 15 residues. This CDR3 reads CASSPPNRPNTEAFF. The DNA of the CDR3 is TGTGCCAGCTCACCACCGAACAGGCCGAACACTGAAGCTTTCTTT.

In its sample, this clone was seen a few times. This sequence joins TRBV18 and TRBJ2-5; D remains ambiguous. V was trimmed by 2 bases and J by 4 bases, leaving 17 bases between them. This CDR3 region has 16 residues. The V gene's germline CDR1 is KGHSH and CDR2 LQKENI. The CDR3 is CASSPKNISLLETQYF. The CDR3 DNA sequence: TGTGCCAGCTCACCAAAAAATATCTCATTACTAGAGACCCAGTACTTC.